A single sample is the source of the 11 T cell receptor beta chains below, sequenced in a study of beta chain features in type 1 diabetes. Antigen specificity for these receptors is unknown. General observations from the study: There was a moderate but significant shortening of TCRB CDR3s in all four CD4+ subsets of Type 1 diabetes patients.

Sequenced material consisted of expressed TCRB transcripts (all of the isolated RNA was reverse transcribed). Generated by immunoSEQ multiplex PCR, the TCRdb table keeps only in-frame clones and is missing some. The table includes fewer than 400,000 clones, 9.3% detected once. The sequenced material came from central memory CD4+ T cells from blood. These receptors originate from a man younger than 45 with type 1 diabetes.

This clone showed up just a few times. This sequence joins TRBV11-2 and TRBJ2-5; 11 bases are a match to TRBD1. The trim removed 4 bases at V and 7 bases at J, leaving 8 bases unmatched. CDR3 size: 15 residues. In germline, CDR1 is SGHAT, CDR2 FQNNGV. Here the CDR3 DNA reads TGTGCCAGCAGCTCGGACAGGGGGCTTAGGGGGACCCAGTACTTC. This sequence encodes CASSSDRGLRGTQYF. Variable domain in full (rest from reference TRBV11-2 and TRBJ2-5): EAGVAQSPRYKIIEKRQSVAFWCNPISGHATLYWYQQILGQGPKLLIQFQNNGVVDDSQLPKDRFSAERLKGVDSTLKIQPAKLEDSAVYLCASSSDRGLRGTQYFGPGTRLLVL.

This clone was counted only a few times. J is TRBJ1-5 and V is TRBV30; 9 bases match TRBD1. With V trimmed by 0 bases and J by 7 bases, 7 bases remained unmatched. There are 15 residues in the CDR3. The germline CDR1 and CDR2 sequences are GTSNPN and SVGIG (reference sequence). The CDR3 DNA reads TGTGCCTGGAGTGTCTCTGGACAGGGGAGGCAGCCCCAGCATTTT. Its translation: CAWSVSGQGRQPQHF.

This clone has just a few counts. The CDR3 here is CASSPSGGIQTQYF. The CDR3 region has the DNA TGTGCCAGCAGCCCCAGCGGGGGGATACAGACCCAGTACTTC. The chain carries TRBV6-6 and TRBJ2-5, with 9 bases fitting TRBD2. The CDR3 is 14 amino acids. The ends lost 6 bases at V and 6 bases at J; junction bases unmatched: 8. Germline CDR1 is MNHNY and CDR2 is SVGAGI (reference sequence).

This clone was seen a few times. CDR3 sequence reads: CASSVGGEGSYEQYF. As DNA, the CDR3 is TGTGCCAGCAGCGTAGGAGGGGAGGGGTCCTACGAGCAGTACTTC. This rearrangement joins TRBV9 to TRBJ2-7, with 7 nucleotides matching TRBD2. The CDR3 is made up of 15 amino acids. Germline V lookup: CDR1 SGDLS, CDR2 YYNGEE. V shed 0 bases and J 1 base; nucleotides not matched to a gene: 4.

The chain is built from TRBV5-6 and TRBJ2-5; possibly TRBD1 for D (7 bases). Judging by the DNA end, TRBJ2-7 fits better; the J call may be wrong. CDR1 and CDR2 from the germline V gene are SGHDT and YYEEEE. The CDR3 consists of 13 residues. The CDR3 region has the DNA TGTGCCAGCAGCTTAGCAGGGGGGCACGAGCAGTACTTC. This gives the protein CASSLAGGHEQYF.

This clone appeared a few times. V gene TRBV4-1 combines with J gene TRBJ1-2, with D possibly matching TRBD1 (6 bases). The CDR3 loop spans 17 amino acids. V dropped 0 bases and J dropped 2 bases, with 16 bases sitting between them. Per the germline V gene, CDR1 is MGHRA and CDR2 is YSYEKL. The CDR3: CASSQDQGAGANYGYTF. The CDR3 DNA is TGCGCCAGCAGCCAAGATCAAGGGGCAGGGGCCAACTATGGCTACACCTTC.

This clone was seen a handful of times. The chain joins TRBV27 to TRBJ2-6; D is unresolved. Trimming removed 8 bases from V and 0 bases from J, with 11 bases in between. CDR3 length equals 15 residues. Germline CDR1 reads MNHEY; CDR2 reads SMNVEV (reference sequence). This CDR3 is CASSDYSSGANVLTF. The CDR3 DNA is TGTGCCAGCTCTGATTACAGCTCTGGGGCCAACGTCCTGACTTTC.

The chain links TRBV30 to TRBJ1-3; D is unresolved. V lost 4 bases and J 8 bases, leaving 9 bases between the germline ends. The CDR3 sequence is 11 residues long. The germline gives CDR1 GTSNPN, CDR2 SVGIG (reference sequence). The CDR3 bases are TGTGCCTGGACCACCCATCACACCATATATTTT. It specifies CAWTTHHTIYF.

The V call is TRBV27, the J call TRBJ2-2, with D possibly matching TRBD1 (6 bases). The CDR3 spans 16 residues. Germline V gene data show CDR1 as MNHEY and CDR2 as SMNVEV (reference sequence). Trimming shortened V by 5 bases and J by 5 bases, and 18 bases separated the two germline ends. The CDR3 nucleotides read TGTGCCAGCAGTGCCGGACAGCATCTAGGGACCGGGGAGCTGTTTTTT. Protein product: CASSAGQHLGTGELFF.

The chain uses TRBV9 and TRBJ2-5; D perhaps matches TRBD1 (5 bases). V was pared by 4 bases and J by 1 base, with 8 bases between. Germline V gene lookup returns CDR1 SGDLS and CDR2 YYNGEE. CDR3 length: 13 residues. CDR3 sequence (DNA): TGTGCCAGCAGCCTGGGGCTCCAAGAGACCCAGTACTTC. Translation: CASSLGLQETQYF.

With respect to this clone: Sequence at one end of the junction differs from germline and may be a read error. The J gene is TRBJ2-7, the V gene TRBV7-7; 10 bases align to TRBD1. Germline lookup yields CDR1 SSHAT and CDR2 FNYEAQ (reference sequence). The CDR3 sequence is 13 residues long. The CDR3 bases are TGTGCTAGCAGCCAGGACAGGGGGTACGAGCAGTACTTC. This translates into CASSQDRGYEQYF.